One T cell receptor beta chain is described in this entry. This clone is a singleton in its sample. Its antigen remains undetermined. The record has no base qualities; no much larger clone is one base away. This sample is part of a study of blood T cell repertoires in COVID-19 (dated by TCRdb to 2018 to 2020). As for the study more broadly: Collaborator samples came from the United States, Italy and Spain and covered acute and convalescent phases of COVID-19. Nearly every sample came with metadata listing a de-identified subject ID, COVID-19 status, age in years and sex. The material from the prospective study consisted of cDNA or gDNA derived from T cells, B-cell-depleted T cells, or PBMCs. A freely available public database, intended as a resource for researchers studying the immune response to SARS-CoV-2, is where the repertoires were released. Samples came from the ongoing ImmuneRACE study (first 160 participants) plus 1,254 subjects from 6 global collaborators. The dataset comprised deeply sampled blood TCRbeta repertoires from subjects exposed to, actively infected with, or recovered from COVID-19. HLA class I and class II types, where available, came from metadata supplied by the sample provider rather than from assay-based typing. The paper's findings and limits, for the study overall: How much clinical and demographic metadata was included differed by source and by participant, and the metadata was provided uncurated.

The collaborating institutions used their own protocols to collect whole blood in K2EDTA tubes. For TCRbeta analysis, collaborators shipped samples as frozen whole blood, isolated PBMCs, or DNA extracted from either of those sample types. CDR1 and CDR2 are read off the germline V gene (reference sequence) as GTSNPN and SVGIG. Relative to germline, V is 2 bases shorter and J is 2 bases shorter, with 10 bases between their ends. The CDR3 sequence holds 14 residues, the cysteine and phenylalanine included. Only the CDR3 DNA is retained, 42 bases long and in frame from the first base. The immunoSEQ Assay, a bias-controlled multiplex PCR, was used to amplify TCRbeta CDR3 regions from genomic DNA. The study's own analysis went as follows. The number of nucleated cells in each sample was estimated from the amplification of reference gene primers within the assay. To quantify the absolute abundance of each unique TCRbeta CDR3 rearrangement, sequence reads were collapsed and filtered. Productive Simpson clonality was computed per sample as the square root of Simpson's diversity index over productive rearrangements. Not all clones reach the TCRdb copy of this immuneACCESS table, which keeps in-frame sequences only. Checked studies attribute under half of the gap to unresolved V genes and leave the rest unexplained. Clonal size and the V and J genes are those of that table, whereas D and trimming came from the DNA. In this sample the table shows 200,000 to 300,000 clones, 70% to 85% of which occur a single time. The top ten clones comprise 1.9% of the sample.

The sample taken for sequencing was peripheral blood. The source of this sequence is a woman at least 80 years old with acute or convalescent COVID-19. The sequence joins TRBV30 to TRBJ2-4; a tentative D match to TRBD2 spans 6 bases. CDR3 protein: CAWSYGGTKNIQYF. In nucleotide form, the sequence is TGTGCCTGGAGTTATGGGGGGACCAAAAACATTCAGTACTTC.